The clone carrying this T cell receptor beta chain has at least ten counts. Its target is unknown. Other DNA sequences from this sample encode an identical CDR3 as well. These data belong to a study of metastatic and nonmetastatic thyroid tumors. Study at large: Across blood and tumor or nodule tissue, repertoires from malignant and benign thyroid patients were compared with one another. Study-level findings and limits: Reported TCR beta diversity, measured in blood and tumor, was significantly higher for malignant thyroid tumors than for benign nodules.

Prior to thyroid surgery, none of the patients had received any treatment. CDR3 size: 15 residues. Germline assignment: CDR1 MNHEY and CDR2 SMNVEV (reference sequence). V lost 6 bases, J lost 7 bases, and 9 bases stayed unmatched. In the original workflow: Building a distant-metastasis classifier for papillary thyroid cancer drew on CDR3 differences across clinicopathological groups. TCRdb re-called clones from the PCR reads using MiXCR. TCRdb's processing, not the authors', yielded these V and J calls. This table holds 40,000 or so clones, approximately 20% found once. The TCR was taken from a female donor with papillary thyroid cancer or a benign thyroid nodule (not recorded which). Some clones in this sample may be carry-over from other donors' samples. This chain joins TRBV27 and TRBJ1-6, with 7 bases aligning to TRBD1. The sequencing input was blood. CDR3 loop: CASSLTGALNSPLHF. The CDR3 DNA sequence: TGTGCCAGCAGCCTCACAGGGGCCCTAAATTCACCCCTCCACTTT.